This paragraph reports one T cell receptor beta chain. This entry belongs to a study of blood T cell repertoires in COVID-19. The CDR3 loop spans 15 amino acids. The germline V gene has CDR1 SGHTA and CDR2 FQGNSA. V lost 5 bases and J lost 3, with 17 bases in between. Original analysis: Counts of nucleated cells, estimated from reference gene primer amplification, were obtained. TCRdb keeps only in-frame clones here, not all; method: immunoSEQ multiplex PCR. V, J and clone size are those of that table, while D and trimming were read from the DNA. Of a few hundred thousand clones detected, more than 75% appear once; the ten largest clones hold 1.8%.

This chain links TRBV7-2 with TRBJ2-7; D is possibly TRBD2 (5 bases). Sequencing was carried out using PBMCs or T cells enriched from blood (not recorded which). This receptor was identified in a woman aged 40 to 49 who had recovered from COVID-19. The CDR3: CASSQSGRAFYEQYF. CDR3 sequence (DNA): TGTGCCAGCAGCCAGAGCGGAAGAGCGTTCTACGAGCAGTACTTC.